A selection of T cell receptor beta chains follows, all from one sample in a study of blood T cell repertoires in COVID-19. Sequencing used immunoSEQ multiplex PCR; TCRdb keeps in-frame clones, though not all of them. The sample lists about 46,000 clones, around 85% occurring once. Sequencing was done on a sample of peripheral blood. These receptors all stem from a woman of 80 years or more with COVID-19, enrolled during active disease. Both conserved end residues are part of each CDR3. The D gene is left open where the match is weak. Clone size is stated in some rows and not others, as once, few, many or a class when expanded.

>NA|NA|TRBV5-1|TRBJ2-7
TGCGCCAGCAGCTTGGCAGGGCCCAACTACGAGCAGTACTTC
CASSLAGPNYEQYF
>once|TRBD1|TRBV5-1|TRBJ2-7
TGCGCCAGCAGCTTGACAGGGGCGACTACCTACGAGCAGTACTTC
CASSLTGATTYEQYF
>NA|NA|TRBV6-2/TRBV6-3|TRBJ2-3
TGTGCCAGCAACCCCTTAAGCGGGAGCACAGATACGCAGTATTTT
CASNPLSGSTDTQYF
>NA|NA|TRBV19|TRBJ1-6
TGTGCCAGTAGGGGAGACACGGCCCTCCACTTT
CASRGDTALHF
>NA|NA|TRBV6-5|TRBJ1-1
TGTGCCAGCAGCCGAACCCTATTATTGAACACTGAAGCTTTCTTT
CASSRTLLLNTEAFF
>NA|NA|TRBV6-5|TRBJ2-1
TGTGCCAGCCTTCGGGATGCCAGGGGGGTCAATGAGCAGTTCTTC
CASLRDARGVNEQFF
>NA|TRBD1|TRBV2|TRBJ1-1
TGTGCCAGCATGGGGACAGGGCTTAACACTGAAGCTTTCTTT
CASMGTGLNTEAFF
>NA|TRBD1|TRBV27|TRBJ1-4
TGTGCCAGCAGCTCCTTTTACATGGACAGGGGTTGCGAAAAACTGTTTTTT
CASSSFYMDRGCEKLFF
>NA|TRBD1|TRBV7-9|TRBJ1-1
TGTGCCAGCAGCCCCCGCCTGCTGACAGGGTCGGGGAACACTGAAGCTTTCTTT
CASSPRLLTGSGNTEAFF
>NA|NA|TRBV5-6|TRBJ1-1
TGTGCCAGCAGCTTAGGGAGGCGCACTGAAGCTTTCTTT
CASSLGRRTEAFF
>NA|NA|TRBV14|TRBJ2-7
TGTGCCAGCAGCCAAGAACAGGGCCCCTACGAGCAGTACTTC
CASSQEQGPYEQYF
>NA|TRBD1|TRBV9|TRBJ1-2
TGTGCCAGCAGCGTAGGGGGGACAGGCCATCAGGGCTACACCTTC
CASSVGGTGHQGYTF
>NA|NA|TRBV27|TRBJ1-3
TGTGCCAGCAGTTCAATTACTCAGGGAAGACACACCATATATTTT
CASSSITQGRHTIYF
>NA|NA|TRBV25-1|TRBJ2-2
TGTGCCAGCAGTGACCCGGGACACTACACCGGGGAGCTGTTTTTT
CASSDPGHYTGELFF
>NA|TRBD1|TRBV2|TRBJ1-1
TGTGCCAGCAGGGACCGGACAGGCCAGGGGGAAGCTTTCTTT
CASRDRTGQGEAFF
>NA|TRBD2|TRBV5-1|TRBJ2-2
TGCGCCAGCACACCGCAGGGACTAGCGCACACCGGGGAGCTGTTTTTT
CASTPQGLAHTGELFF
>few|TRBD1|TRBV6-2/TRBV6-3|TRBJ2-6
TGTGCCAGCAGTTGGGACAGTTCTGGGGCCAACGTCCTGACTTTC
CASSWDSSGANVLTF
>NA|NA|TRBV7-2|TRBJ2-7
TGTGCCAGCAGCTTTTTTGACAGCTTCAGGGAGCAGTACTTC
CASSFFDSFREQYF
>few|NA|TRBV2|TRBJ1-5
TGTGCCAGCACCCCTGGCAGGGAGGGGAATCAGCCCCAGCATTTT
CASTPGREGNQPQHF
>once|NA|TRBV19|TRBJ1-5
TGTGCCACGACCGCAAGGGGGATACCTTCTGACCAGCCCCAGCATTTT
CATTARGIPSDQPQHF
>NA|NA|TRBV4-3|TRBJ2-7
TGCGCCAGCAGCCAAGGTATTAGCGGTACCTACGAGCAGTACTTC
CASSQGISGTYEQYF
>once|NA|TRBV10-2|TRBJ2-5
TGCGCCAGCAGCACAGGGCTTCAAGAGACCCAGTACTTC
CASSTGLQETQYF
>once|NA|TRBV2|TRBJ1-5
TGTGCCAGCAGCGTCCAGGGACATAGCAATCAGCCCCAGCATTTT
CASSVQGHSNQPQHF
>NA|TRBD1|TRBV5-1|TRBJ1-1
TGCGCCAGCAGCTTGACGGACAGGGGTACTGAAGCTTTCTTT
CASSLTDRGTEAFF
>few|NA|TRBV2|TRBJ1-5
TGTGCCAGCATGGGAGGGGCTGGCAATCAGCCCCAGCATTTT
CASMGGAGNQPQHF
>NA|NA|TRBV9|TRBJ2-7
TGTGCCAGCAGCGTAGCCCCAACAGGGTTACTTGAGCAGTACTTC
CASSVAPTGLLEQYF
>NA|TRBD2|TRBV18|TRBJ2-3
TGTGCCAGCTCAGGACTAGCCGGGACAGATACGCAGTATTTT
CASSGLAGTDTQYF
>NA|NA|TRBV7-2|TRBJ1-6
TGTGCCAGCAGCTTAGAAGGGGATTCACCCCTCCACTTT
CASSLEGDSPLHF
>NA|TRBD1|TRBV7-2|TRBJ1-6
TGTGCCAGCAGTTGGACAGGGAACTCACCCCTCCACTTT
CASSWTGNSPLHF
>NA|TRBD2|TRBV6-5|TRBJ2-3
TGTGCCAGCAGTTGGTCCTCTAGCGGCAGCACAGATACGCAGTATTTT
CASSWSSSGSTDTQYF
>few|TRBD2|TRBV6-2/TRBV6-3|TRBJ2-2
TGTGCCAGCAGTTACCTCCCGCTAGCGGGGGGGGAGGAGCTGTTTTTT
CASSYLPLAGGEELFF
>NA|TRBD2|TRBV6-5|TRBJ2-2
TGTGCCAGCAGTCTAGCCGGGACTATGTCCGGGGAGCTGTTTTTT
CASSLAGTMSGELFF
>NA|NA|TRBV27|TRBJ1-5
TGTGCCAGCAGTTGGGGCAGCCATAGCAATCAGCCCCAGCATTTT
CASSWGSHSNQPQHF
>NA|TRBD2|TRBV5-1|TRBJ2-7
TGCGCCAGCAGCATTAGCGGGGAGACCTACGAGCAGTACTTC
CASSISGETYEQYF
>NA|NA|TRBV18|TRBJ2-5
TGTGCCAGCTCCCGAAAGAATAGCCAAGAGACCCAGTACTTC
CASSRKNSQETQYF
>NA|NA|TRBV19|TRBJ1-5
TGTGCCAGTAGGAGTGACCGAGGAGGAGTCGGTCAGCCCCAGCATTTT
CASRSDRGGVGQPQHF
>NA|NA|TRBV2|TRBJ1-3
TGTGCCAGCAGTGAAGAAACAGTTACTGGAAACACCATATATTTT
CASSEETVTGNTIYF
>few|TRBD1|TRBV6-4|TRBJ1-2
TGTGCCAGCAGTCGCGGACAGGGAGAGAGCTATGGCTACACCTTC
CASSRGQGESYGYTF
>NA|NA|TRBV7-8|TRBJ1-5
TGTGCCAGCAGCCGATGGGGAGGAAATCAGCCCCAGCATTTT
CASSRWGGNQPQHF